The rows below give T cell receptor beta chains drawn from one sample of a study of monozygotic twins with cystic fibrosis. Method: immunoSEQ multiplex PCR; TCRdb's copy keeps in-frame clones and lacks some. Of roughly 25,000 clones listed, around 90% are singletons. Sequenced input: blood. These receptors all come from a girl aged 2 to 9 with cystic fibrosis. Both conserved end residues are part of each CDR3. The order of the fields is D gene, J gene, V gene, clone size, CDR3 DNA, CDR3 protein. The D gene is left open where the match is weak. Some rows mark clone size as missing; the rest say once, few, many or name a class of expanded clone.

>NA|TRBJ2-1|TRBV7-9|NA
TGTGCCAGCATCGTTGCGGACACCTACAATGAGCAGTTCTTC
CASIVADTYNEQFF
>TRBD1|TRBJ1-3|TRBV5-1|once
TGCGCCAGCAGCTTGGTGGCAGGGGGAACTGGAAACACCATATATTTT
CASSLVAGGTGNTIYF
>NA|TRBJ1-5|TRBV30|NA
TGTGCCTGGAGCAGGGCCCATAGCAATCAGCCCCAGCATTTT
CAWSRAHSNQPQHF
>NA|TRBJ2-1|TRBV5-1|NA
TGCGCCAGCACCAGGGGGGGCGAGCAGTTCTTC
CASTRGGEQFF
>NA|TRBJ2-7|TRBV2|few
TGTGCCAGCAGTCGACAGGTAAACTACGAGCAGTACTTC
CASSRQVNYEQYF
>NA|TRBJ2-7|TRBV6-5|NA
TGTGCCAGCAGCTATAACCGGGACAACTCCTACGAGCAGTACTTC
CASSYNRDNSYEQYF
>NA|TRBJ1-1|TRBV5-6|NA
TGTGCCAGCACCGTCGGGGGAGAAGCTTTCTTT
CASTVGGEAFF
>NA|TRBJ2-7|TRBV4-3|NA
TGCGCCAGCAGCCAAGAAGTGTACATGGACGAGCAGTACTTC
CASSQEVYMDEQYF
>TRBD1|TRBJ1-1|TRBV4-3|once
TGCGCCAGCAGCCAAGATCTAAACAGGGGGATTACTGAAGCTTTCTTT
CASSQDLNRGITEAFF
>NA|TRBJ1-1|TRBV9|NA
TGTGCCAGCAGTCGAGCAGGGCCTCGAGGGACTGAAGCTTTCTTT
CASSRAGPRGTEAFF
>TRBD1|TRBJ1-2|TRBV6-5|once
TGTGCCAGCAGTAGGACAGGGTTGGTCGGCTACACCTTC
CASSRTGLVGYTF
>NA|TRBJ2-7|TRBV5-5|NA
TGTGCCAGCAGCTTCGGTCCGTACGAGCAGTACTTC
CASSFGPYEQYF
>NA|TRBJ1-6|TRBV27|once
TGTGCCAGCAGTTTCAGGTTGGGGGGCTCCTATAATTCACCCCTCCACTTT
CASSFRLGGSYNSPLHF
>TRBD1|TRBJ2-7|TRBV18|NA
TGTGCCAGCTCACCACCGGACAGGGGGCAGGCCGAGCAGTACTTC
CASSPPDRGQAEQYF
>NA|TRBJ1-2|TRBV5-4|NA
TGTGCCAGCAGACCAGGCGGATTGGAGAACTATGGCTACACCTTC
CASRPGGLENYGYTF
>NA|TRBJ2-5|TRBV5-1|NA
TGCGCCAGCAGCTTGTACGGGGTTCAAGAGACCCAGTACTTC
CASSLYGVQETQYF
>NA|TRBJ2-3|TRBV5-6|NA
TGTGCCAGCAGCTTGTCCGAGACGGATTTCACAGATACGCAGTATTTT
CASSLSETDFTDTQYF
>TRBD2|TRBJ2-7|TRBV5-1|NA
TGCGCCAGCAGCTTGGGGGCTAGCGGTCCCCTCTACGAGCAGTACTTC
CASSLGASGPLYEQYF
>NA|TRBJ1-4|TRBV7-2|once
TGTGCCAGCAGCTTTCGGCAGGGTGACGGAAAACTGTTTTTT
CASSFRQGDGKLFF
>NA|TRBJ2-5|TRBV15|NA
TGTGCCACCAGCCCCTCTCAGGGACAACAAGAGACCCAGTACTTC
CATSPSQGQQETQYF
>NA|TRBJ2-1|TRBV5-1|NA
TGCGCCAGCAGCGTGGTCGGGAAGGATGAGCAGTTCTTC
CASSVVGKDEQFF
>TRBD1|TRBJ1-6|TRBV13|NA
TGTGCCAGCAGCCCACTAGGGGGCAATTCACCCCTCCACTTT
CASSPLGGNSPLHF
>NA|TRBJ1-1|TRBV4-1|NA
TGCGCCAGCAGCCAAGATCGAGGGGCAAACACTGAAGCTTTCTTT
CASSQDRGANTEAFF
>NA|TRBJ1-2|TRBV6-6|NA
TGTGCCAGCCTAGGGGGTGTCTATGGCTACACCTTC
CASLGGVYGYTF
>TRBD1|TRBJ1-2|TRBV5-1|NA
TGCGCCAGCAGCCCACGAGCCGGGACAGGCTATGGCTACACCTTC
CASSPRAGTGYGYTF
>TRBD1|TRBJ2-6|TRBV7-6|NA
TGTGCCAGCAGCCCCGGGACAGGGAGAATCTCTGGGGCCAACGTCCTGACTTTC
CASSPGTGRISGANVLTF
>NA|TRBJ1-2|TRBV5-5|NA
TGTGCCAGCAGCCCTTGGTCAGCCCACTATGGCTACACCTTC
CASSPWSAHYGYTF
>NA|TRBJ2-7|TRBV27|NA
TGTGCCAGCAGCGATAACCCGAACAAGATCCCCTACGAGCAGTACTTC
CASSDNPNKIPYEQYF
>TRBD2|TRBJ2-7|TRBV6-6|NA
TGTGCCAGCAGAACCAGCGGGGACTCCTACGAGCAGTACTTC
CASRTSGDSYEQYF
>NA|TRBJ1-5|TRBV5-1|NA
TGCGCCACTACTAAGGGAGATAGCAATCAGCCCCAGCATTTT
CATTKGDSNQPQHF
>NA|TRBJ1-1|TRBV27|NA
TGTGCCAGCAGGGGGACTGTGAACACTGAAGCTTTCTTT
CASRGTVNTEAFF
>NA|TRBJ2-5|TRBV7-2|once
TGTGCCAGCAGCTTAGTCGGCGGGCCCCAGGGGCGGGAGACCCAGTACTTC
CASSLVGGPQGRETQYF
>TRBD1|TRBJ1-5|TRBV19|NA
TGTGCCAGTAGTAAACAGGGGGCTAGTCAGCCCCAGCATTTT
CASSKQGASQPQHF
>NA|TRBJ1-2|TRBV5-1|few
TGCGCCAGCAGCTTTCGGGGATGGGCACAGGGATATGGCTACACCTTC
CASSFRGWAQGYGYTF